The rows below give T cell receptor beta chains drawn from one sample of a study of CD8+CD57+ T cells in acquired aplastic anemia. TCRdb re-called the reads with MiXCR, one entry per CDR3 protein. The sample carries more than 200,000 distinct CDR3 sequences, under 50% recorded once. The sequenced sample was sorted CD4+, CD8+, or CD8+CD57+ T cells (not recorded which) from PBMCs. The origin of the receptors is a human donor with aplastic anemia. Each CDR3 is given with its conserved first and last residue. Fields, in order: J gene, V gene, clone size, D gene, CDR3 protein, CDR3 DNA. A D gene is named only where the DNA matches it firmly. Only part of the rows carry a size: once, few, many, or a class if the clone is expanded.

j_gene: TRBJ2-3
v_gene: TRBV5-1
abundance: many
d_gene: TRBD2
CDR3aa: CASSLTSGASDTQYF
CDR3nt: TGCGCCAGCAGCTTGACTAGCGGGGCCTCAGATACGCAGTATTTT

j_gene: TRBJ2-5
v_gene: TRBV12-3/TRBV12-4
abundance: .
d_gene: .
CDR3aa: CASRPGKETQYF
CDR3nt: TGTGCCAGCAGGCCGGGCAAAGAGACCCAGTACTTC

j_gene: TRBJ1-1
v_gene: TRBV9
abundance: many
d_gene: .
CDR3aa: CASSVDMGVNTEAFF
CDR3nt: TGTGCCAGCAGCGTAGATATGGGCGTGAACACTGAAGCTTTCTTT

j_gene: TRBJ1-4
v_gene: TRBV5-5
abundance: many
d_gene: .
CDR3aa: CASSFSRLRGEKLFF
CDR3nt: TGTGCCAGCAGCTTCTCCAGGTTGAGGGGTGAAAAACTGTTTTTT

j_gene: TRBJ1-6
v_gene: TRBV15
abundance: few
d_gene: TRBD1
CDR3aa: CATSTLDRNSPLHF
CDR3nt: TGTGCCACCAGCACCCTGGACAGGAATTCACCCCTCCACTTT

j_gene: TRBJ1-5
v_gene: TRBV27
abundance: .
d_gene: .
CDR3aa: CASSLSSGNQPQHF
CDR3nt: TGTGCCAGCAGTTTATCATCAGGCAATCAGCCCCAGCATTTT

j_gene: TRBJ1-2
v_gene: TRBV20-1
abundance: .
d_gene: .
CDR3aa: CSATYQGLPYTF
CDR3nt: TGCAGTGCGACGTATCAGGGTCTTCCCTACACCTTC

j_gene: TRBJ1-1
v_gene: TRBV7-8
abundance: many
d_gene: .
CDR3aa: CASSLGTRLMNTEAFF
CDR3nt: TGTGCCAGCAGCTTAGGTACGCGGCTCATGAACACTGAAGCTTTCTTT

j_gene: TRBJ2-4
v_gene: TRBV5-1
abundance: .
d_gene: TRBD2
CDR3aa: CASSFGTSALLARNIQYF
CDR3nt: TGCGCCAGCAGCTTCGGGACTAGCGCGCTCCTAGCCAGAAACATTCAGTACTTC

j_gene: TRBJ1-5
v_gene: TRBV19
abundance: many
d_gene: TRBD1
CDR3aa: CASSIRGQGDNQPQHF
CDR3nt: TGTGCCAGTAGTATACGTGGACAGGGGGACAATCAGCCCCAGCATTTT

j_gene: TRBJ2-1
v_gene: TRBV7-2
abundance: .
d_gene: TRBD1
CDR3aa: CASGRQGRNEQFF
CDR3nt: TGTGCCAGCGGTCGACAGGGAAGGAATGAGCAGTTCTTC

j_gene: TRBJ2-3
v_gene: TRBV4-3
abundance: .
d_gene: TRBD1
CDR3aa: CASSQDDHVTGEPDTQYF
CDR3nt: TGCGCCAGCAGCCAAGATGATCACGTGACAGGGGAACCAGATACGCAGTATTTT

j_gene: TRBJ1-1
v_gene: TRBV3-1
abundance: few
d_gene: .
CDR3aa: CASSQEASGRLYAEAFF
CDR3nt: TGTGCCAGCAGCCAAGAGGCATCGGGCAGGCTATACGCTGAAGCTTTCTTT

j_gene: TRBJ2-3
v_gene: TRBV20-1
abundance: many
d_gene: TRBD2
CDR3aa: CSAPSPSGGTDTQYF
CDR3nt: TGCAGTGCCCCTTCCCCTAGCGGGGGCACAGATACGCAGTATTTT

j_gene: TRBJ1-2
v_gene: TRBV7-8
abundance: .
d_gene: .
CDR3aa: CASAPITGYTF
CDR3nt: TGTGCCAGCGCCCCTATCACGGGCTACACCTTC

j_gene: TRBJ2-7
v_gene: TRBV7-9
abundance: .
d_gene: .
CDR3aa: CASSLLRAPYEQYF
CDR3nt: TGTGCCAGCAGCTTACTCAGGGCACCCTACGAGCAGTACTTC

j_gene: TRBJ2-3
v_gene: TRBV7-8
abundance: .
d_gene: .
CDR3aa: CASSFGADTQYF
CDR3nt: TGTGCCAGCAGCTTTGGTGCGGATACGCAGTATTTT

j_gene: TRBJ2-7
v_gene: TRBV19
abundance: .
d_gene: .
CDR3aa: CASSIFGEQYF
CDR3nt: TGTGCCAGTAGTATTTTCGGAGAGCAGTACTTC

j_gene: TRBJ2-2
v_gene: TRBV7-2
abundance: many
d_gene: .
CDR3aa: CASSRDRGGELFF
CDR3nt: TGTGCCAGCAGCCGTGACCGGGGCGGGGAGCTGTTTTTT

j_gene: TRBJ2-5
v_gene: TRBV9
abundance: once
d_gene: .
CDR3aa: CASSVGQIQGTQYF
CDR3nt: TGTGCCAGCAGCGTAGGACAGATCCAAGGGACCCAGTACTTC

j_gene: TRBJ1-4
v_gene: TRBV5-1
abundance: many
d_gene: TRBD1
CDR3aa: CASSYHSQGGSEKLFF
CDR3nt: TGCGCCAGCAGCTACCATTCACAGGGGGGGAGTGAAAAACTGTTTTTT

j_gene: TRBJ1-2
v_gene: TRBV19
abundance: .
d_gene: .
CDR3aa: CASSRQGSCGYTF
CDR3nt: TGTGCCAGTAGTAGGCAGGGAAGTTGTGGCTACACCTTC

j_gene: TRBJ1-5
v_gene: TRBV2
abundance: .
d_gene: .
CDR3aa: CASSGGGARGGHQPQHF
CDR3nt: TGTGCCAGCAGTGGGGGGGGGGCCAGGGGTGGGCATCAGCCCCAGCATTTT

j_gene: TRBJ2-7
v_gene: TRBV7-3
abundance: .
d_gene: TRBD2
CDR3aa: CASSLVWRGGGEQYF
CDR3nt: TGTGCCAGCAGCTTAGTCTGGCGGGGGGGCGGCGAGCAGTACTTC

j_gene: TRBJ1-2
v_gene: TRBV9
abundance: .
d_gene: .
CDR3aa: CASSEAGSIMGYTF
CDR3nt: TGTGCCAGCAGTGAAGCCGGTTCGATTATGGGCTACACCTTC

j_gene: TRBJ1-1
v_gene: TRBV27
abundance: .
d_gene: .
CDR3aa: CASSFRLMNTEAFF
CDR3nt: TGTGCCAGCAGTTTCCGGCTGATGAACACTGAAGCTTTCTTT

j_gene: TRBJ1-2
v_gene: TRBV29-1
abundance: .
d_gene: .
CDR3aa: CSVEGPGTILGYGYTF
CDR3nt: TGCAGCGTTGAAGGGCCAGGGACGATATTGGGCTATGGCTACACCTTC

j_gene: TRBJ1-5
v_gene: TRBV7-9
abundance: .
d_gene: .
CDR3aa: CASSFRRDQPQHF
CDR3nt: TGTGCCAGCAGCTTCCGCCGGGATCAGCCCCAGCATTTT

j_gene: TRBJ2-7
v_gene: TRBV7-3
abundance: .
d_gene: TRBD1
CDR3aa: CASSITGTGAYEQYF
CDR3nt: TGTGCCAGCAGCATAACCGGGACAGGCGCCTACGAGCAGTACTTC

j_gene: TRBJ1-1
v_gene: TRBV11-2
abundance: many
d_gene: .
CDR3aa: CASSLGGLNTEAFF
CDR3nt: TGTGCCAGCAGCTTAGGGGGCCTGAACACTGAAGCTTTCTTT

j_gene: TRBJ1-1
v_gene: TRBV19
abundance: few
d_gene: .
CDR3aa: CASSINRLAVPEAFF
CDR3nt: TGTGCCAGTAGTATTAACCGGCTTGCGGTGCCTGAAGCTTTCTTT

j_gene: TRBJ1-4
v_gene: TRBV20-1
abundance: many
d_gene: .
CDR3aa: CSAEGGQVFEKLFF
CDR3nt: TGCAGTGCCGAGGGGGGGCAGGTATTTGAAAAACTGTTTTTT

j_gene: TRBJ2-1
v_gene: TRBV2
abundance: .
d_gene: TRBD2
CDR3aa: CASMPTSSNEQFF
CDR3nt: TGTGCCAGCATGCCGACTAGCTCAAATGAGCAGTTCTTC

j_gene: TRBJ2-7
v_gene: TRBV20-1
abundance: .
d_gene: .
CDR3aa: CSAPERLQEQYF
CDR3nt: TGCAGTGCCCCCGAAAGACTTCAAGAGCAGTACTTC

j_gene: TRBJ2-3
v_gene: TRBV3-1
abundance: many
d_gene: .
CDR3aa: CASSPDRTREYF
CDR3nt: TGTGCCAGCAGCCCCGACAGGACTAGGGAATATTTT

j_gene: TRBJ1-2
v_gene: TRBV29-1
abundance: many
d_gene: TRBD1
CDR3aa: CSVMTGESGYTF
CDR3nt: TGCAGCGTGATGACAGGGGAAAGTGGCTACACCTTC

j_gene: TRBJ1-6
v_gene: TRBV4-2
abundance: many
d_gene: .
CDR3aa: CASSQDARGSFSYNSPLHF
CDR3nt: TGTGCCAGCAGCCAAGATGCCAGGGGCAGCTTCTCCTATAATTCACCCCTCCACTTT

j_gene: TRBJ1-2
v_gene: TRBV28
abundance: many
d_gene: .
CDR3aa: CASSLVGGFGGYTF
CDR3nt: TGTGCCAGCAGTCTTGTGGGGGGCTTTGGTGGCTACACCTTC

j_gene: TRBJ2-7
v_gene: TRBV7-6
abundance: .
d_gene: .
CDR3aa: CASSLGPRYIYEQYF
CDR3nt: TGTGCCAGCAGCTTGGGACCGCGCTACATCTACGAGCAGTACTTC

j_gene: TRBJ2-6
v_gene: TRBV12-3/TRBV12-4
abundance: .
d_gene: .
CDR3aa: CASSLAQGANVLTF
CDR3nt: TGTGCCAGCAGTTTAGCTCAGGGGGCCAACGTCCTGACTTTC

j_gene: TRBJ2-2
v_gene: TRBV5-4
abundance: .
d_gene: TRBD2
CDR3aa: CASSQVISGRAPGELFF
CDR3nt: TGCGCCAGCAGCCAAGTGATTAGCGGGAGGGCCCCCGGGGAGCTGTTTTTT

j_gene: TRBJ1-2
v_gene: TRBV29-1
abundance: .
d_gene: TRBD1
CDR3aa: CSARTGGVNYGYTF
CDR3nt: TGCAGCGCAAGGACAGGGGGCGTGAACTATGGCTACACCTTC

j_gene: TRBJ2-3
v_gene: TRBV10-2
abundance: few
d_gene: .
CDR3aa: CASSGPIGTPERTDTQYF
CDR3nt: TGCGCCAGCAGTGGACCTATCGGGACACCCGAGCGCACAGATACGCAGTATTTT

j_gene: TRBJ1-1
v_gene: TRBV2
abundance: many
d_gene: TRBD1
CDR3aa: CASSRSGFYQGGTEAFF
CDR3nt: TGTGCCAGCAGTCGGTCGGGTTTTTACCAGGGGGGCACTGAAGCTTTCTTT

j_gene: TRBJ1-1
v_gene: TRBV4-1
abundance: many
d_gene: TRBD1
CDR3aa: CASSPRTGTTEAFF
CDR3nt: TGCGCCAGCAGCCCCCGGACAGGGACCACTGAAGCTTTCTTT

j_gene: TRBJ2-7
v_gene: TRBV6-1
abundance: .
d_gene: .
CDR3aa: CASSLPYEQYF
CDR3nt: TGTGCCAGCAGCCTGCCCTACGAGCAGTACTTC